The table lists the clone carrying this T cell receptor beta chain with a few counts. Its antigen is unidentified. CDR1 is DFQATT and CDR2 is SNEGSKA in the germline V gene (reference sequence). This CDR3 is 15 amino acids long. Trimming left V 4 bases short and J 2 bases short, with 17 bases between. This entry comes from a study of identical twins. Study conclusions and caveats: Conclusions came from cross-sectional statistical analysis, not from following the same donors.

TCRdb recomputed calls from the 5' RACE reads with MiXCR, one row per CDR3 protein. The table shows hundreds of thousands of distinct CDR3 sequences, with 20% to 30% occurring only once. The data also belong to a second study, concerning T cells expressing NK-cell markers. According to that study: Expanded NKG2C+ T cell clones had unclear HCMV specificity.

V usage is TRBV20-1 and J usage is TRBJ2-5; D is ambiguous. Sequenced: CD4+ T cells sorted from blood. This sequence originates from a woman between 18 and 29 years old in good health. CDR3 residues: CSANPPRLYQETQYF. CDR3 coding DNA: TGCAGTGCTAACCCCCCGAGACTGTATCAAGAGACCCAGTACTTC.